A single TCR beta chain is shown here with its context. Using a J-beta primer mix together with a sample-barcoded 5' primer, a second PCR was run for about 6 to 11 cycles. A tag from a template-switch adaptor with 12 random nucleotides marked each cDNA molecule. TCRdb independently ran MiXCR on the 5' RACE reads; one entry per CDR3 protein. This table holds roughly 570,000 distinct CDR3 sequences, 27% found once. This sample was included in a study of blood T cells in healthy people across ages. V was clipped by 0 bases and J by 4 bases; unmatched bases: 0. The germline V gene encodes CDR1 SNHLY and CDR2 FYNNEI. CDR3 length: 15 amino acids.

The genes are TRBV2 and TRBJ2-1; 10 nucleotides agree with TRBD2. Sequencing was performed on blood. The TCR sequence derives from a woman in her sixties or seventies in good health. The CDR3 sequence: CASSEASGGYNEQFF. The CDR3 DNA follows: TGTGCCAGCAGTGAAGCTAGCGGGGGGTACAATGAGCAGTTCTTC.